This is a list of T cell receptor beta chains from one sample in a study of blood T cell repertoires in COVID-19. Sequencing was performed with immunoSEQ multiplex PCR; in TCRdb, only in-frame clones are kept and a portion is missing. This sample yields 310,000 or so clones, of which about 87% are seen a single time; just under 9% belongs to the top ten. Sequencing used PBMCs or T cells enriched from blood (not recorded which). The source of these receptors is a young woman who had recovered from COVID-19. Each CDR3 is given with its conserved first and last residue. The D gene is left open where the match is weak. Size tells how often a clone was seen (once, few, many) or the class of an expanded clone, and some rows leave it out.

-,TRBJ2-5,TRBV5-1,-,CASSLYSREETQYF,TGCGCCAGCAGCTTGTATTCCCGGGAAGAGACCCAGTACTTC
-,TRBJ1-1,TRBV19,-,CASKQGQAFF,TGTGCCAGTAAGCAGGGGCAAGCTTTCTTT
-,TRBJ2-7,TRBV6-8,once,CARGPAYEQYF,TGTGCCAGGGGCCCGGCTTACGAGCAGTACTTC
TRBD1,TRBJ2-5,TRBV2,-,CASGRDREETQYF,TGTGCCAGCGGGCGGGACAGGGAAGAGACCCAGTACTTC
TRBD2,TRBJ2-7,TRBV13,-,CASSLETSGRGYEQYF,TGTGCCAGCAGCTTAGAGACTAGCGGGAGGGGGTACGAGCAGTACTTC
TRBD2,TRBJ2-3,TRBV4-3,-,CASSQESSGAPDTQYF,TGCGCCAGCAGCCAAGAATCTAGCGGGGCCCCAGATACGCAGTATTTT
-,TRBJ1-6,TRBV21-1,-,CASSPSRVWNNSPLHF,TGTGCCAGCAGCCCAAGCAGGGTCTGGAATAATTCACCCCTCCACTTT
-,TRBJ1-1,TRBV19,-,CATYPGRVGTEAFF,TGTGCCACCTACCCGGGCAGGGTTGGTACTGAAGCTTTCTTT
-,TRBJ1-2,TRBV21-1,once,CASRTRDRVAYGYTF,TGTGCCAGCAGAACAAGGGACAGGGTCGCCTATGGCTACACCTTC
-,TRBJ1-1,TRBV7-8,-,CASSPRGAEAFF,TGTGCCAGCAGCCCCCGGGGGGCTGAAGCTTTCTTT
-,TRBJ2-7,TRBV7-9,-,CASTKDSSYEQYF,TGTGCCAGCACCAAGGACAGCTCCTACGAGCAGTACTTC
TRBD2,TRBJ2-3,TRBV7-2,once,CASSLEGGGATDTQYF,TGTGCCAGCAGCTTAGAGGGCGGGGGGGCCACAGATACGCAGTATTTT
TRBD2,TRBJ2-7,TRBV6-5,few,CASSRSGGPSYEQYF,TGTGCCAGCAGTCGTTCGGGGGGGCCTTCCTACGAGCAGTACTTC
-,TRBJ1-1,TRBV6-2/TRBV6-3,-,CASSQSRLAEAFF,TGTGCCAGCAGCCAGAGCAGGTTGGCTGAAGCTTTCTTT
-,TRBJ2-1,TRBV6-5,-,CASSPYPGGNEQFF,TGTGCCAGCAGCCCCTACCCAGGGGGGAATGAGCAGTTCTTC
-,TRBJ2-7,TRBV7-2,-,CASSLGSGYEQYF,TGTGCCAGCAGCTTAGGGTCGGGCTACGAGCAGTACTTC
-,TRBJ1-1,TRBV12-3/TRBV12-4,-,CASSYTPNTEAFF,TGTGCCAGCAGTTACACACCGAACACTGAAGCTTTCTTT
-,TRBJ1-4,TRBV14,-,CASSRGQEKLFF,TGTGCCAGCAGCCGCGGACAGGAAAAACTGTTTTTT
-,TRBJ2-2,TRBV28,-,CASKGPAGTGELFF,TGTGCCAGCAAGGGCCCCGCGGGGACCGGGGAGCTGTTTTTT
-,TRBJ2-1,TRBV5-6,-,CASSFPTGLNGAYNEQFF,TGTGCCAGCAGCTTCCCGACCGGGCTCAACGGGGCCTACAATGAGCAGTTCTTC
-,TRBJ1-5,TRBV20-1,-,CSAGGQAKNQPQHF,TGCAGTGCTGGTGGTCAGGCTAAGAATCAGCCCCAGCATTTT
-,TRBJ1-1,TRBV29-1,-,CSVDGDTEAFF,TGCAGCGTTGATGGAGACACTGAAGCTTTCTTT
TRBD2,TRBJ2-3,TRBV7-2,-,CASSLIAGGSTDTQYF,TGTGCCAGCAGCCTAATAGCGGGAGGTAGCACAGATACGCAGTATTTT
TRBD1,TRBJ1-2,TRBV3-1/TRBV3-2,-,CASSQGTGDGYTF,TGTGCCAGCAGCCAGGGGACAGGGGATGGCTACACCTTC
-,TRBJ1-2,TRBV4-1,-,CASRPRGGIYGYTF,TGCGCCAGCAGACCACGGGGCGGGATCTATGGCTACACCTTC
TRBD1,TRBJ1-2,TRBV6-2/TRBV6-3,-,CASSYGGGNYGYTF,TGTGCCAGCAGTTACGGAGGGGGCAACTATGGCTACACCTTC
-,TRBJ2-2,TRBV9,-,CASSGLGGYTGELFF,TGTGCCAGCAGCGGTTTGGGGGGTTACACCGGGGAGCTGTTTTTT
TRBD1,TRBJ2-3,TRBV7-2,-,CASSRAAGTGGADTQYF,TGTGCCAGCAGCCGGGCGGCCGGGACAGGGGGAGCAGATACGCAGTATTTT
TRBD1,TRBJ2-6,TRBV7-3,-,CASSLRGTGSSGANVLTF,TGTGCCAGCAGCTTAAGGGGGACAGGGAGCTCTGGGGCCAACGTCCTGACTTTC
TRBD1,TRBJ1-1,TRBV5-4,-,CASSPRTGNTEAFF,TGTGCCAGCAGCCCTCGGACAGGGAACACTGAAGCTTTCTTT
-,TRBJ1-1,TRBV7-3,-,CASSLSGGANTEAFF,TGTGCCAGCAGCTTAAGCGGAGGGGCGAACACTGAAGCTTTCTTT
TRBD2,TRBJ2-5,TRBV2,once,CASGGTSGRALETQYF,TGTGCCAGCGGAGGGACTAGCGGGAGGGCGTTGGAGACCCAGTACTTC
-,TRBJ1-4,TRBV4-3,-,CASSQDLFENTDFNEKLFF,TGCGCCAGCAGCCAAGATCTGTTCGAAAACACCGACTTTAATGAAAAACTGTTTTTT
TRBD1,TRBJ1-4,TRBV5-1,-,CASSPPNTGGLGEKLFF,TGCGCCAGCAGCCCGCCTAACACAGGGGGTCTCGGTGAAAAACTGTTTTTT
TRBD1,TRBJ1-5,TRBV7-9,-,CASSQTGSNQPQHF,TGTGCCAGCAGCCAGACAGGGAGCAATCAGCCCCAGCATTTT
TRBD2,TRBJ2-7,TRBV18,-,CASSPSSGRSSYEQYF,TGTGCCAGCTCACCTTCTAGCGGGAGAAGCTCCTACGAGCAGTACTTC
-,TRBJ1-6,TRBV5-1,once,CASSPGWNSPLHF,TGCGCCAGCAGCCCGGGGTGGAATTCACCCCTCCACTTT
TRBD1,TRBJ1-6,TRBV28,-,CASSELQGAHSPLHF,TGTGCCAGCAGTGAACTACAGGGGGCGCATTCACCCCTCCACTTT
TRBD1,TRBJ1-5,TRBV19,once,CASSSGTGNQPQHF,TGTGCCAGTAGTAGCGGGACAGGCAATCAGCCCCAGCATTTT
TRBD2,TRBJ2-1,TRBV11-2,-,CASSLVPAGALGEQFF,TGTGCCAGCAGCTTAGTTCCAGCGGGGGCCCTTGGGGAGCAGTTCTTC
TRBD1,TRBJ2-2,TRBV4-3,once,CASRTGVLTGELFF,TGCGCCAGCAGGACAGGGGTACTTACCGGGGAGCTGTTTTTT
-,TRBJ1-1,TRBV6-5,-,CASSHRANTEAFF,TGTGCCAGCAGTCACAGGGCGAACACTGAAGCTTTCTTT
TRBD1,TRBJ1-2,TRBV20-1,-,CSAATGEGYTF,TGCAGTGCCGCGACAGGGGAAGGCTACACCTTC
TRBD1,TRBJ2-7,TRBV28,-,CASSLATGTVLNYEQYF,TGTGCCAGCAGTTTAGCCACGGGGACAGTCCTGAACTACGAGCAGTACTTC
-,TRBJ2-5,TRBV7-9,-,CASSNPSQETQYF,TGTGCCAGCAGCAATCCCAGTCAAGAGACCCAGTACTTC
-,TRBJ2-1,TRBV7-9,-,CASSLWSSSVYNEQFF,TGTGCCAGCAGCTTATGGAGCAGCTCAGTTTACAATGAGCAGTTCTTC
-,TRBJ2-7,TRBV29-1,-,CSVGTGEDSEQYF,TGCAGCGTTGGGACTGGGGAGGATAGCGAGCAGTACTTC
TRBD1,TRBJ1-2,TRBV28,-,CASSFEDRRIGGYTF,TGTGCCAGCAGTTTTGAGGACAGGAGGATCGGGGGCTACACCTTC
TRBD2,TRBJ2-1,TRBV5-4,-,CASSLGGGGAYNEQFF,TGTGCCAGCAGCTTGGGTGGTGGGGGGGCCTACAATGAGCAGTTCTTC
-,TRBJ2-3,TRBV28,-,CASSLSQQTQYF,TGTGCCAGCAGTTTATCACAACAGACGCAGTATTTT